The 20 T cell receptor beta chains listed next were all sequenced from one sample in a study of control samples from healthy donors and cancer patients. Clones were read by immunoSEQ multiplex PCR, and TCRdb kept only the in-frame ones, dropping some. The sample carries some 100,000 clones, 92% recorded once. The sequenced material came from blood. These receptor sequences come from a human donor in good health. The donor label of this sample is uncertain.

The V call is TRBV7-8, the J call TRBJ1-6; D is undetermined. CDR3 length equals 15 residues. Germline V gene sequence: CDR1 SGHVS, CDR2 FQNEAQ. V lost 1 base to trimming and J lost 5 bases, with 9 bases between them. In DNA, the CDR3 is TGTGCCAGCAGCTTAGTTGAGGGTAATAATTCACCCCTCCACTTT. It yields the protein CASSLVEGNNSPLHF.

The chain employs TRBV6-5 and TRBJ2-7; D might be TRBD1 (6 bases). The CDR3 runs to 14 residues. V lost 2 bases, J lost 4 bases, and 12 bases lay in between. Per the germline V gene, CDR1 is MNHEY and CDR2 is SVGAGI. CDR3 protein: CASSYKQGFYEQYF. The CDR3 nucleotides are TGTGCCAGCAGTTACAAACAGGGTTTTTACGAGCAGTACTTC.

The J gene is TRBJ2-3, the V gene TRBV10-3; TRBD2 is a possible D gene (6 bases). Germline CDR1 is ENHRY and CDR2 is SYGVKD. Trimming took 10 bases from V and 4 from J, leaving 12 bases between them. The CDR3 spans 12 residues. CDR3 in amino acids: CATAGNADTQYF. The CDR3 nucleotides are TGTGCCACGGCGGGGAACGCAGATACGCAGTATTTT.

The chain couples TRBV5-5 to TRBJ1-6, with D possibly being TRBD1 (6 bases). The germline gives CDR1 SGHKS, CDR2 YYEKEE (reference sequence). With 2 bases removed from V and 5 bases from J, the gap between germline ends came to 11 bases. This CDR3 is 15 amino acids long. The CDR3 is CASSLTGQDNSPLHF. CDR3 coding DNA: TGTGCCAGCAGCTTAACAGGGCAGGATAATTCACCCCTCCACTTT.

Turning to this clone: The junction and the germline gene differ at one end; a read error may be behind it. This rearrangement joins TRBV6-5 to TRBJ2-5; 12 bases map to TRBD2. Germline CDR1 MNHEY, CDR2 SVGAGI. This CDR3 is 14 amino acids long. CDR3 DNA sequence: TGTGCCAGCAGTGACTCTAGCGGGGGGGGGACCCAGTACTTC. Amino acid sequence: CASSDSSGGGTQYF.

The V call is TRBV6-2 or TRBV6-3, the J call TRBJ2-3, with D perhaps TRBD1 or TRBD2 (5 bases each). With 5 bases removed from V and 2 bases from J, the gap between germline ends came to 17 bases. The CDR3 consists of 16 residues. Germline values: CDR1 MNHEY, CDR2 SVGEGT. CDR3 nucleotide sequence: TGTGCCAGCAGTCCCGGGGCTCACCGAAACACAGATACGCAGTATTTT. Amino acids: CASSPGAHRNTDTQYF.

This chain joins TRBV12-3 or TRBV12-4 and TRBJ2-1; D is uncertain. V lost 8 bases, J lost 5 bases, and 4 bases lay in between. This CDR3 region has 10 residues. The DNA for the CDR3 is TGTGCCAGCGCCAACAATGAGCAGTTCTTC. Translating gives CASANNEQFF.

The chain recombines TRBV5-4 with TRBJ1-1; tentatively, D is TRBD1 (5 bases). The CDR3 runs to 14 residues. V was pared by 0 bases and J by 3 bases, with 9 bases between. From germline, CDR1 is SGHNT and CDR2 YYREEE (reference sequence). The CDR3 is CASSLARADTEAFF. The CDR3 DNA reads TGTGCCAGCAGCTTGGCCAGGGCGGACACTGAAGCTTTCTTT.

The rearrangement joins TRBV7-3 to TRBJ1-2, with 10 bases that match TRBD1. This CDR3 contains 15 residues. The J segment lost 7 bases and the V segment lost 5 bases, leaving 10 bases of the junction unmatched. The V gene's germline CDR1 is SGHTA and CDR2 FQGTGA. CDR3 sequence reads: CASSPLGQGLGGYTF. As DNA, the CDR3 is TGTGCCAGCAGCCCGCTGGGACAGGGGCTAGGTGGCTACACCTTC.

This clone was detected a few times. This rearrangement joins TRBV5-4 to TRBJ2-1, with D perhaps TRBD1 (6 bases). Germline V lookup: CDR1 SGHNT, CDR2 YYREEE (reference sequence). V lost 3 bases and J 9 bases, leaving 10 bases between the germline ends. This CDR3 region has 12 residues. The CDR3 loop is CASSSQGGEQFF. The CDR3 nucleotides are TGTGCCAGCAGCTCACAGGGCGGTGAGCAGTTCTTC.

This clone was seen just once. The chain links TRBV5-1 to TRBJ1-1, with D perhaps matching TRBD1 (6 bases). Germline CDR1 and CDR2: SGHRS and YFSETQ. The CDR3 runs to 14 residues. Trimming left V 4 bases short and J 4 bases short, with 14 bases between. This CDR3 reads CASSRDTWGTEAFF. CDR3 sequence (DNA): TGCGCCAGCAGCCGGGACACCTGGGGCACTGAAGCTTTCTTT.

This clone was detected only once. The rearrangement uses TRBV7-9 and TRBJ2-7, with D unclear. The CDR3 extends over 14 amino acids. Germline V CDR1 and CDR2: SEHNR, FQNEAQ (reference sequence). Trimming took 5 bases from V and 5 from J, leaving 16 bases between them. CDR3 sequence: CASSPESTSHEQYV. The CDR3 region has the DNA TGTGCCAGCAGCCCCGAGTCAACTTCCCACGAGCAGTACGTC.

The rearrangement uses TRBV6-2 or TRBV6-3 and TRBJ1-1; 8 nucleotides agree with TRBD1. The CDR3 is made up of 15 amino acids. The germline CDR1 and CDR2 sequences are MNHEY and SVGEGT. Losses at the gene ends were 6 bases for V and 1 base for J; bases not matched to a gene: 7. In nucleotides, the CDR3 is TGTGCCAGCAGGCCTCGACAGGGGACGAACACTGAAGCTTTCTTT. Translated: CASRPRQGTNTEAFF.

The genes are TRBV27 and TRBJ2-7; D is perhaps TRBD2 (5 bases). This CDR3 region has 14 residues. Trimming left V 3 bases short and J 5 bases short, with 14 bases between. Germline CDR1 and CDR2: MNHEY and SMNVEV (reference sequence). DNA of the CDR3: TGTGCCAGCAGTTTTTCGCCTTCGGAGGACGAGCAGTACTTC. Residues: CASSFSPSEDEQYF.

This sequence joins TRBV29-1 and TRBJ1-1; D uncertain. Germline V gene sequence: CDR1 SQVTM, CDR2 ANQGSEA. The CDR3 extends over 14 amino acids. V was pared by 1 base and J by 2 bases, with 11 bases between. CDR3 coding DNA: TGCAGCGTTGAAGGAGGACCCACCAACACTGAAGCTTTCTTT. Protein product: CSVEGGPTNTEAFF.

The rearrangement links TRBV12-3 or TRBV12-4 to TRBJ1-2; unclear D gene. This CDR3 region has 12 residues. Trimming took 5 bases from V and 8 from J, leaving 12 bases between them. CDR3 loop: CASSRTQSGYTF. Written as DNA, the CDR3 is TGTGCCAGCAGTCGGACCCAGTCCGGCTACACCTTC.

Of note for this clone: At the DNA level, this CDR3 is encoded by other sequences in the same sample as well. CDR3 sequence (DNA): TGTGCCAGCAGCTTTGGGGGCACTGAAGCTTTCTTT. Translation gives CASSFGGTEAFF. The V and J genes are TRBV11-3 and TRBJ1-1; D is perhaps TRBD1 (5 bases). V lost 3 bases and J lost 4, with 6 bases in between. The CDR3 totals 12 residues. The germline gives CDR1 SGHNT, CDR2 YENEEA.

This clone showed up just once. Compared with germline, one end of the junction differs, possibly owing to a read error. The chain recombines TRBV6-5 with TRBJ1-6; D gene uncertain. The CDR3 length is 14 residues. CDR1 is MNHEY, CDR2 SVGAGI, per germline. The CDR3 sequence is CASIYREDNSPLHF. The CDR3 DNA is TGTGCCAGCATTTACAGAGAGGACAATTCACCCCTCCACTTT.

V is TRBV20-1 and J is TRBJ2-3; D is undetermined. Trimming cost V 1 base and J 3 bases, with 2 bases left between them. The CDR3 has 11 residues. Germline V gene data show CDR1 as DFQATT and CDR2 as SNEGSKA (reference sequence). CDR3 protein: CSARVTDTQYF. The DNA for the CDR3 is TGCAGTGCTAGAGTGACAGATACGCAGTATTTT.

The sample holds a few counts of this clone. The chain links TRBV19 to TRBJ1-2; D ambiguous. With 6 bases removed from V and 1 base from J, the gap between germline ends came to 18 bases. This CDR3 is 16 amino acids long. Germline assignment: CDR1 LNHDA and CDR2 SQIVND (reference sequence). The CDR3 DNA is TGTGCCAGTAGGCAAAAGCGCATACAAAATAACTATGGCTACACCTTC. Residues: CASRQKRIQNNYGYTF.